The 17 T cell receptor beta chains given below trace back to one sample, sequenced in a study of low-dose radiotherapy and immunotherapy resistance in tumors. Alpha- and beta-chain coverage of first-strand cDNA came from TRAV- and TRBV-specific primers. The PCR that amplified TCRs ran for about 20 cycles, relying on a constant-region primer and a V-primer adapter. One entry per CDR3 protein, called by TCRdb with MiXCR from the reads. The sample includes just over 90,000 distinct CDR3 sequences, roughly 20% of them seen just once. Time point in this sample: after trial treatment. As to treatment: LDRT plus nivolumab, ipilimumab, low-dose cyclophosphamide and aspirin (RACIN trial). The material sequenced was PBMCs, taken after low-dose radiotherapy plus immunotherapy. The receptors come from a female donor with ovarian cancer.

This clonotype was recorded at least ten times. The CDR3 nucleotides read TGTGCCAGCACCCTCCCCACGACAGGGTATCAGGACACTGAAGCTTTCTTT. Encoded protein: CASTLPTTGYQDTEAFF. The chain has TRBV6-2 or TRBV6-3 and TRBJ1-1; 7 bases agree with TRBD1. Germline loops: CDR1 MNHEY, CDR2 SVGEGT. V lost 7 bases, J lost 3 bases, and 17 bases stayed unmatched. There are 17 residues in the CDR3.

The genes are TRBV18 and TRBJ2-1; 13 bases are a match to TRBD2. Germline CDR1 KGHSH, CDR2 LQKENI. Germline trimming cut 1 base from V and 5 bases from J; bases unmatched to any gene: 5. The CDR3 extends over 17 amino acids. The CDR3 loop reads CASSPLRTSGGNNEQFF. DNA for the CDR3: TGTGCCAGCTCACCACTCCGGACTAGCGGGGGAAACAATGAGCAGTTCTTC.

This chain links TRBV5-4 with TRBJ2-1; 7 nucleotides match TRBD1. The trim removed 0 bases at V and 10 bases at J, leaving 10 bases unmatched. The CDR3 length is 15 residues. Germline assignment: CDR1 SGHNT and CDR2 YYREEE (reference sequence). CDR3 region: CASSLAKGAPKEQFF. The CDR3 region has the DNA TGTGCCAGCAGCTTGGCCAAGGGGGCCCCGAAAGAGCAGTTCTTC.

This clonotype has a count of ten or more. The CDR3 spells CAAGSGGAEETQYF. CDR3 bases: TGTGCAGCTGGGAGCGGGGGGGCCGAGGAGACCCAGTACTTC. The chain carries TRBV4-2 and TRBJ2-5; 10 bases agree with TRBD2. Germline CDR1 LGHNA, CDR2 YNFKEQ. The length of the CDR3 is 14 residues.

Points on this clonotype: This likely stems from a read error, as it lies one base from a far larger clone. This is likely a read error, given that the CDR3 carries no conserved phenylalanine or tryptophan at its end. The CDR3: CASSLTGTPYEQYL. Written as DNA, the CDR3 is TGTGCCAGCAGCTTGACGGGAACGCCCTACGAGCAGTACCTC. This chain connects TRBV5-8 to TRBJ2-7; TRBD2 might be the D (5 bases). The CDR3 sequence is 14 residues long. The V end was cut by 1 base, the J end by 2 bases, with 10 bases between. The germline CDR1 and CDR2 sequences are SGHTS and YDEGEE.

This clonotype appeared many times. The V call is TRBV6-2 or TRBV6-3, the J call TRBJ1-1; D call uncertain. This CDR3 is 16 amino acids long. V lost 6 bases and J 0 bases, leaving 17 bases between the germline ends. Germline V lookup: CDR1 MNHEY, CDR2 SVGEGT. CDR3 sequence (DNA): TGTGCCAGCAGCCCCAGCCTCAGCAACATGAACACTGAAGCTTTCTTT. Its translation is CASSPSLSNMNTEAFF.

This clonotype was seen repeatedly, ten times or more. Here the CDR3 DNA reads TGCGCCAGCAGCTTCTTGGTCGGGCGTGAGACCCAGTACTTC. Amino acids: CASSFLVGRETQYF. This chain joins TRBV5-1 and TRBJ2-5; D remains ambiguous. Trimming took 2 bases from V and 5 from J, leaving 13 bases between them. CDR3 length: 14 amino acids. Germline V gives CDR1 SGHRS, CDR2 YFSETQ. Variable domain in full (rest from reference TRBV5-1 and TRBJ2-5): KAGVTQTPRYLIKTRGQQVTLSCSPISGHRSVSWYQQTPGQGLQFLFEYFSETQRNKGNFPGRFSGRQFSNSRSEMNVSTLELGDSALYLCASSFLVGRETQYFGPGTRLLVL.

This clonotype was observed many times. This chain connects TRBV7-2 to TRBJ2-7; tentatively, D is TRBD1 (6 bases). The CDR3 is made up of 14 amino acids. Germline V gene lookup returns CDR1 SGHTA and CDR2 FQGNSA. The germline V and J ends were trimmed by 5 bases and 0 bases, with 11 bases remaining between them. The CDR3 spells CASSRGTSSYEQYF. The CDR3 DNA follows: TGTGCCAGCAGCAGAGGGACAAGCTCCTACGAGCAGTACTTC.

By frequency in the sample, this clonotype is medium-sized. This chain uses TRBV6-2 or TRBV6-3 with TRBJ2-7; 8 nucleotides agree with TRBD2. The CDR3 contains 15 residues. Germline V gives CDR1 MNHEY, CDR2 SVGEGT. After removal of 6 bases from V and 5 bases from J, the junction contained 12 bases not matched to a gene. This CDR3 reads CASSAGRAELNEQYF. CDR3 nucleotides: TGTGCCAGCAGCGCCGGGAGGGCCGAGTTGAACGAGCAGTACTTC.

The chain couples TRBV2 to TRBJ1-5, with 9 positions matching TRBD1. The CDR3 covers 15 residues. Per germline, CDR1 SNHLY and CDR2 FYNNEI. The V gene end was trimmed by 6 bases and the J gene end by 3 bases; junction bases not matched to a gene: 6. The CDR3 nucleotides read TGTGCCAGCAGAGCGGGACAGGGCGTCAATCAGCCCCAGCATTTT. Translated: CASRAGQGVNQPQHF.

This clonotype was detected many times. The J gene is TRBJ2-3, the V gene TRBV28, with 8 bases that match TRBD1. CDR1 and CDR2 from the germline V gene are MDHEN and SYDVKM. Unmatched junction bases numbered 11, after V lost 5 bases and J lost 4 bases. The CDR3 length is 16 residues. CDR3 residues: CASSTPDRDTADTQYF. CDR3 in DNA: TGTGCCAGCAGTACCCCGGACAGGGACACAGCAGATACGCAGTATTTT.

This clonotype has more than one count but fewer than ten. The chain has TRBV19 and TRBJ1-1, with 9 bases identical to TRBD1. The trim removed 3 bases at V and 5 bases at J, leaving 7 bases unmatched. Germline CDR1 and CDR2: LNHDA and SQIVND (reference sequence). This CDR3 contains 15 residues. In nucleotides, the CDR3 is TGTGCCAGTAGTATTCCGGGACAGGGTTTGACTGAAGCTTTCTTT. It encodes CASSIPGQGLTEAFF.

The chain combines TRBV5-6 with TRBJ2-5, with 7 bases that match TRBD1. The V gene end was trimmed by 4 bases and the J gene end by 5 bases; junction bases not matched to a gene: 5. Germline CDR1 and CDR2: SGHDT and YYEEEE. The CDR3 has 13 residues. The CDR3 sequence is CASSRRQGETQYF. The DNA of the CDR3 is TGTGCCAGCAGCCGCCGACAGGGCGAGACCCAGTACTTC. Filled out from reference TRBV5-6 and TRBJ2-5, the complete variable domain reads DAGVTQSPTHLIKTRGQQVTLRCSPKSGHDTVSWYQQALGQGPQFIFQYYEEEERQRGNFPDRFSGHQFPNYSSELNVNALLLGDSALYLCASSRRQGETQYFGPGTRLLVL.

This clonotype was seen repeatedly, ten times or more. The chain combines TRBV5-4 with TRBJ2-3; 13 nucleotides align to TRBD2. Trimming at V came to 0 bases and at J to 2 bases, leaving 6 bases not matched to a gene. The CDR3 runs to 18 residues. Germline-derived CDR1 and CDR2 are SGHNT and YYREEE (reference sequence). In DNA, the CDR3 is TGTGCCAGCAGCTTGGGTAGCGGGACTAGCGGGACCACAGATACGCAGTATTTT. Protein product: CASSLGSGTSGTTDTQYF.

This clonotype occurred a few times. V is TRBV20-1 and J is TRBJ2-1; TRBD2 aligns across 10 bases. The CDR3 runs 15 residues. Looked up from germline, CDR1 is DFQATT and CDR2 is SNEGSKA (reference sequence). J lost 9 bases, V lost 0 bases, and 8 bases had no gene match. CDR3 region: CSAREGTSAGPEQFF. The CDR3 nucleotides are TGCAGTGCTAGAGAGGGGACTAGCGCCGGCCCTGAGCAGTTCTTC.

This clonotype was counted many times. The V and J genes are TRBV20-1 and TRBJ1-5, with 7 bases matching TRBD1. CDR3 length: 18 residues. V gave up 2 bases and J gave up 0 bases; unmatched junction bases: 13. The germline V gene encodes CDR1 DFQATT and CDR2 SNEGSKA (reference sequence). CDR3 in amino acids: CSARSFGTAFYSNQPQHF. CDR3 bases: TGCAGTGCTAGATCCTTCGGGACAGCTTTCTATAGCAATCAGCCCCAGCATTTT.

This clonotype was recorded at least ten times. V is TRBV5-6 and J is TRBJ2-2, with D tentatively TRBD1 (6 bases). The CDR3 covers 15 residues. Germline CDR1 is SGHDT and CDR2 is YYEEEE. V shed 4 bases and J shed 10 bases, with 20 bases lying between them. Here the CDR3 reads CASSPAGRGVTELFF. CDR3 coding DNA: TGTGCCAGCAGCCCGGCGGGCAGGGGAGTGACGGAGCTGTTTTTT.